This T cell receptor beta chain emerged from a study of T cell responses to AZD1222 COVID-19 vaccine. For the study at large: Both about-4-week and about-12-week second-dose recipients were combined.

Profiling relied on immunoSEQ multiplex PCR, and the TCRdb table lists in-frame clones only, not all of them. The sample contains approximately 180,000 clones, around 87% of which appear only once. Regarding this clone: What it recognizes is unknown.

Study-level findings and limits: When two AZD1222 doses had been given, Spike-specific TCR breadth and depth rose. Repertoire collection took place solely once the T cell response had peaked. Mapped onto spike, vaccine-associated CD4 TCRs spanned it and were dominant at 160-218 and 743-854.

This clonotype was obtained from an adult in good health. Sequences were derived from peripheral blood, sampled on day 0 of AZD1222 vaccination.

CDR3 residues: CASSSGQAGNQPQHF. In DNA, the CDR3 is TGTGCCAGCAGTTCAGGACAGGCGGGCAATCAGCCCCAGCATTTT. The chain joins TRBV27 to TRBJ1-5; 7 bases are a match to TRBD1. Per germline, CDR1 MNHEY and CDR2 SMNVEV (reference sequence). The CDR3 contains 15 residues. Trimming removed 4 bases from V and 2 bases from J; junction bases left unmatched: 5.